The 30 T cell receptor beta chains presented below share a single source sample, sequenced in a study of blood T cell repertoires in COVID-19. Using immunoSEQ multiplex PCR, the repertoire was profiled, and TCRdb retains in-frame clones only, with some absent. The sample lists about 420,000 clones, about 87% occurring once. Sequenced input: peripheral blood. These receptors came from a man in his late teens or twenties with COVID-19, enrolled during active disease.

The V call is TRBV2, the J call TRBJ2-7; D not certain. The V gene lost 4 bases and the J gene lost 4 bases, with 11 bases spanning the gap. Germline V gives CDR1 SNHLY, CDR2 FYNNEI. The CDR3 has 13 amino acids. The CDR3 bases are TGTGCCAGCAGTGTTAAGCGAGAGTACGAGCAGTACTTC. It yields the protein CASSVKREYEQYF.

This clone was counted between two and nine times. J is TRBJ1-5 and V is TRBV19, with 12 bases that match TRBD1. The CDR3 runs 20 residues. Per germline, CDR1 LNHDA and CDR2 SQIVND (reference sequence). Germline trimming cut 3 bases from V and 4 bases from J; bases unmatched to any gene: 16. The DNA for the CDR3 is TGTGCCAGTAGTATCACCGGGACAGGGGGCGGTTATTTGACAAATCAGCCCCAGCATTTT. Translating it yields CASSITGTGGGYLTNQPQHF.

This clone was recorded a few times. The chain employs TRBV7-9 and TRBJ2-7; D gene unclear. In germline, CDR1 is SEHNR, CDR2 FQNEAQ (reference sequence). This CDR3 region has 15 residues. Trimming removed 5 bases from V and 0 bases from J, with 14 bases in between. CDR3 coding DNA: TGTGCCAGCAGCCCCGGAGCTGAGCCCTCCTACGAGCAGTACTTC. It encodes CASSPGAEPSYEQYF. The full variable domain, with the rest looked up from reference TRBV7-9 and TRBJ2-7, is DTGVSQNPRHKITKRGQNVTFRCDPISEHNRLYWYRQTLGQGPEFLTYFQNEAQLEKSRLLSDRFSAERPKGSFSTLEIQRTEQGDSAMYLCASSPGAEPSYEQYFGPGTRLTVT.

The chain carries TRBV27 and TRBJ2-1; TRBD2 matches 7 bases. V shed 4 bases and J 0 bases; nucleotides not matched to a gene: 6. Germline V CDR1 and CDR2: MNHEY, SMNVEV (reference sequence). The CDR3 has 16 amino acids. This CDR3 reads CASSSLREGSYNEQFF. CDR3 in DNA: TGTGCCAGCAGTTCATTGAGGGAGGGCTCCTACAATGAGCAGTTCTTC.

V gene TRBV5-5 combines with J gene TRBJ2-3, with D tentatively TRBD1 (5 bases). Germline V lookup: CDR1 SGHKS, CDR2 YYEKEE (reference sequence). Trimming cost V 0 bases and J 2 bases, with 10 bases left between them. This CDR3 spans 15 amino acids. CDR3 in amino acids: CASSLGTRDTDTQYF. The CDR3 coding sequence is TGTGCCAGCAGCTTGGGGACACGAGACACAGATACGCAGTATTTT.

The chain is built from TRBV10-1 and TRBJ1-1; tentatively, D is TRBD1 (5 bases). CDR1 and CDR2 from the germline V gene are WNHNN and SYGVQD (reference sequence). The CDR3 is 13 residues long. Trimming removed 2 bases at V and 2 bases at J, with 6 bases between. The CDR3 here is CASSEGHNTEAFF. The CDR3 bases are TGCGCCAGCAGTGAGGGACACAACACTGAAGCTTTCTTT.

This rearrangement joins TRBV12-5 to TRBJ1-5, with a possible D match to TRBD1 (5 bases). The CDR3 is 14 amino acids. Germline V gene data show CDR1 as LGHNT and CDR2 as FRNRAP. The V and J ends lost 2 bases and 2 bases respectively, with 7 bases between them. CDR3 residues: CASGLSQGNQPQHF. CDR3 sequence (DNA): TGTGCTAGTGGTTTGTCACAGGGCAATCAGCCCCAGCATTTT.

This rearrangement joins TRBV19 to TRBJ1-6, with a weak D call TRBD1 (5 bases). Trimming removed 3 bases from V and 2 bases from J, with 8 bases in between. Germline CDR1 LNHDA, CDR2 SQIVND (reference sequence). This CDR3 contains 15 residues. CDR3 protein: CASSIRVAYNSPLHF. The CDR3 nucleotides read TGTGCCAGTAGTATCAGGGTGGCCTATAATTCACCCCTCCACTTT. The whole variable domain, filled in from reference TRBV19 and TRBJ1-6, reads DGGITQSPKYLFRKEGQNVTLSCEQNLNHDAMYWYRQDPGQGLRLIYYSQIVNDFQKGDIAEGYSVSREKKESFPLTVTSAQKNPTAFYLCASSIRVAYNSPLHFGNGTRLTVT.

The rearrangement uses TRBV10-2 and TRBJ2-3, with 7 positions matching TRBD2. The germline V gene encodes CDR1 WSHSY and CDR2 SAAADI. The CDR3 runs to 18 residues. The junction had 13 bases not matched to a gene; V was cut back by 0 bases and J by 4 bases. CDR3 sequence: CASSESTSLAGVPDTQYF. The CDR3 DNA sequence: TGCGCCAGCAGTGAGTCTACAAGCCTGGCGGGAGTGCCAGATACGCAGTATTTT.

The J gene is TRBJ2-5, the V gene TRBV29-1; D not certain. Germline CDR1 and CDR2: SQVTM and ANQGSEA. The CDR3 contains 13 residues. V lost 3 bases to trimming and J lost 5 bases, with 13 bases between them. The chain's CDR3 is CSVDSSGWETQYF. Written as DNA, the CDR3 is TGCAGCGTTGACTCCTCCGGGTGGGAGACCCAGTACTTC.

V is TRBV4-1 and J is TRBJ2-7; possibly TRBD1 for D (6 bases). Looked up from germline, CDR1 is MGHRA and CDR2 is YSYEKL. The CDR3 sequence is 14 residues long. V gave up 4 bases and J gave up 5 bases, with 15 bases separating them. The CDR3 region has the DNA TGCGCCAGCAGCCTATCAGGACAGTGGGACGAGCAGTACTTC. Translating gives CASSLSGQWDEQYF.

The chain combines TRBV7-9 with TRBJ2-3, with D unclear. CDR1 and CDR2 (germline): SEHNR, FQNEAQ (reference sequence). Trimming pared 2 bases from V and 5 bases from J, leaving 14 bases between. The length of the CDR3 is 15 residues. This CDR3 reads CASSLLNALRDTQYF. CDR3 sequence (DNA): TGTGCCAGCAGCTTATTAAACGCCCTGAGAGATACGCAGTATTTT.

The chain is built from TRBV6-5 and TRBJ1-1, with 7 bases matching TRBD1. V gave up 7 bases and J gave up 4 bases; unmatched junction bases: 6. Germline V gene data show CDR1 as MNHEY and CDR2 as SVGAGI. The CDR3 extends over 13 amino acids. The CDR3 region is CASMVTGSTEAFF. The CDR3 DNA is TGTGCCAGCATGGTGACAGGGAGCACTGAAGCTTTCTTT.

The rearrangement joins TRBV7-9 to TRBJ2-3; TRBD1 matches at 8 bases. Germline values: CDR1 SEHNR, CDR2 FQNEAQ (reference sequence). The CDR3 extends over 15 amino acids. The V gene end was trimmed by 2 bases and the J gene end by 6 bases; junction bases not matched to a gene: 7. The CDR3 loop reads CASSLQGARGDTQYF. The CDR3, as DNA: TGTGCCAGCAGCTTACAGGGGGCGAGAGGGGATACGCAGTATTTT.

CDR3 sequence: CASSFRGGAFF. The DNA of the CDR3 is TGTGCCAGCAGCTTTAGGGGCGGAGCTTTCTTT. This chain connects TRBV7-9 to TRBJ1-1; D might be TRBD1 (5 bases). The CDR3 runs to 11 residues. Trimming took off 3 bases at V and 10 bases at J, with 9 bases between the two ends. In germline, CDR1 is SEHNR, CDR2 FQNEAQ (reference sequence).

This sequence joins TRBV5-5 and TRBJ2-5; 8 bases align to TRBD2. The length of the CDR3 is 16 residues. From germline, CDR1 is SGHKS and CDR2 YYEKEE (reference sequence). After removal of 0 bases from V and 2 bases from J, the junction contained 6 bases not matched to a gene. The CDR3 here is CASSLAPSGRQETQYF. DNA for the CDR3: TGTGCCAGCAGCTTGGCCCCTAGCGGGCGGCAAGAGACCCAGTACTTC.

The chain uses TRBV27 and TRBJ1-5; D may be TRBD1 (6 bases). Per the germline V gene, CDR1 is MNHEY and CDR2 is SMNVEV (reference sequence). V was clipped by 5 bases and J by 7 bases, with 18 bases between them. The CDR3 is 15 residues long. CDR3 coding DNA: TGTGCCAGCAGTCTCAGTACAGGGCGAAGGCAGCCCCAGCATTTT. This codes for CASSLSTGRRQPQHF.

This chain links TRBV6-2 or TRBV6-3 with TRBJ2-7; 10 bases fit TRBD1. This CDR3 comprises 16 residues. J was trimmed by 5 bases and V by 6 bases; bases with no gene match: 13. Germline lookup yields CDR1 MNHEY and CDR2 SVGEGT. This CDR3 reads CASSPRQGARVHEQYF. The CDR3 nucleotides are TGTGCCAGCAGCCCTCGACAGGGGGCGAGGGTCCACGAGCAGTACTTC.

The chain joins TRBV2 to TRBJ2-3; 12 bases agree with TRBD2. The length of the CDR3 is 16 residues. Germline CDR1 and CDR2: SNHLY and FYNNEI. V dropped 8 bases and J dropped 2; count of bases not matched to a gene: 8. CDR3 region: CASQLASGRATDTQYF. DNA of the CDR3: TGTGCCAGCCAATTAGCTAGCGGGAGGGCCACAGATACGCAGTATTTT.

This chain links TRBV7-9 with TRBJ2-7, with TRBD2 matching over 10 bases. CDR1 SEHNR and CDR2 FQNEAQ come from the germline V gene (reference sequence). J gave up 0 bases and V 5 bases, and 10 bases lay outside the gene matches. The CDR3 contains 17 residues. CDR3 in amino acids: CASSPRRASGSSYEQYF. The CDR3, as DNA: TGTGCCAGCAGCCCTCGTCGGGCTAGCGGGAGCTCCTACGAGCAGTACTTC.

The chain is built from TRBV2 and TRBJ1-5, with TRBD1 matching 9 bases. V lost 6 bases and J lost 7; bases outside the gene matches: 7. The germline V gene encodes CDR1 SNHLY and CDR2 FYNNEI. The CDR3 has 14 amino acids. The chain's CDR3 is CASSKGTGLQPQHF. The CDR3 region has the DNA TGTGCCAGCAGCAAAGGGACAGGGTTACAGCCCCAGCATTTT.

The chain combines TRBV4-1 with TRBJ1-1; a possible D gene is TRBD1 (6 bases). V lost 2 bases and J 1 base, leaving 8 bases between the germline ends. Germline CDR1 reads MGHRA; CDR2 reads YSYEKL. The CDR3 consists of 14 residues. The CDR3 protein is CASSQQGTNTEAFF. CDR3 nucleotides: TGCGCCAGCAGCCAACAGGGGACGAACACTGAAGCTTTCTTT.

The chain carries TRBV7-9 and TRBJ1-1; D gene unclear. CDR1 and CDR2 from the germline V gene are SEHNR and FQNEAQ (reference sequence). CDR3 size: 15 residues. V lost 5 bases and J 5 bases, leaving 18 bases between the germline ends. In DNA form, the CDR3 reads TGTGCCAGCAGCCCAGCCCATACCGGGGAGACTGAAGCTTTCTTT. Its protein product is CASSPAHTGETEAFF.

The chain combines TRBV9 with TRBJ2-1, with TRBD2 matching over 10 bases. The germline V gene encodes CDR1 SGDLS and CDR2 YYNGEE. V shed 1 base and J 9 bases; nucleotides not matched to a gene: 7. This CDR3 has 15 amino acids. The CDR3 region is CASSVTSGEFGEQFF. Written as DNA, the CDR3 is TGTGCCAGCAGCGTAACTAGCGGGGAGTTCGGTGAGCAGTTCTTC.

This chain connects TRBV18 to TRBJ2-3; a weak D match, TRBD1 (5 bases). This CDR3 is built from 14 residues. The germline CDR1 and CDR2 sequences are KGHSH and LQKENI. Trimming shortened V by 8 bases and J by 3 bases, and 15 bases separated the two germline ends. The CDR3 loop is CASHRQGGTDTQYF. The CDR3 DNA reads TGTGCCAGCCACCGGCAGGGTGGGACAGATACGCAGTATTTT.

This clone showed up just a few times. This chain connects TRBV4-2 to TRBJ2-2, with D maybe TRBD2 (5 bases). Germline CDR1 and CDR2: LGHNA and YNFKEQ. The CDR3 totals 15 residues. V was trimmed by 1 base and J by 0 bases, leaving 6 bases between them. The CDR3 nucleotides are TGTGCCAGCAGCCAAGGGGAGCCGAACACCGGGGAGCTGTTTTTT. Protein: CASSQGEPNTGELFF.

The chain couples TRBV3-1 (or the pseudogene TRBV3-2) to TRBJ2-7; maybe TRBD2 (5 bases). Germline CDR1 LGHDT, CDR2 YNNKEL (reference sequence). The CDR3 covers 12 residues. Between the trimmed V and J ends, which lost 1 base and 6 bases, there was a span of 7 bases. CDR3 DNA: TGTGCCAGCAGCCAAGCGGGGAGCGAGCAGTACTTC. This encodes CASSQAGSEQYF.

This clone turned up a few times. This same CDR3 is encoded by further DNA sequences in the sample. The rearrangement uses TRBV5-1 and TRBJ1-1; 11 bases line up with TRBD1. The ends lost 4 bases at V and 4 bases at J; junction bases unmatched: 3. Germline V gene sequence: CDR1 SGHRS, CDR2 YFSETQ. The CDR3 covers 14 residues. This CDR3 reads CASSLGQGVTEAFF. CDR3 nucleotide sequence: TGCGCCAGCAGCCTGGGACAGGGGGTCACTGAAGCTTTCTTT.

The chain recombines TRBV7-9 with TRBJ1-5; D might be TRBD1 (5 bases). This CDR3 contains 14 residues. Germline V gene data show CDR1 as SEHNR and CDR2 as FQNEAQ (reference sequence). V was clipped by 5 bases and J by 0 bases, with 8 bases between them. In DNA form, the CDR3 reads TGTGCCAGCAGCCCGACAGATAGCAATCAGCCCCAGCATTTT. Amino acids: CASSPTDSNQPQHF.

V is TRBV10-2 and J is TRBJ2-1, with a weak D call TRBD1 (6 bases). Trimming took 4 bases from V and 7 from J, leaving 11 bases between them. The CDR3 sequence is 13 residues long. Germline CDR1 and CDR2: WSHSY and SAAADI. The DNA for the CDR3 is TGCGCCAGCAGTGTTGGGACAATAAATGAGCAGTTCTTC. Translated: CASSVGTINEQFF.